This is a list of T cell receptor beta chains from one sample in a study of glioma-infiltrating T cells after dendritic cell vaccination. The data were produced by immunoSEQ multiplex PCR, yet TCRdb's version contains in-frame clones alone and is incomplete. The sample includes roughly 100,000 clones, roughly 79% seen only once; the top ten take 9.5% to 15%. The sample consisted of blood, taken before dendritic cell vaccination. The origin of the receptors is a human donor with glioblastoma. Both conserved end residues are part of each CDR3. The D gene is left open where the match is weak. Only some rows state a clone size, as once, few, many or a class for expanded clones.

V gene: TRBV5-5
D gene: -
clone size: -
J gene: TRBJ1-4
CDR3 protein: CASDIRGNEKLFF
CDR3 DNA: TGTGCCAGCGACATCCGGGGAAATGAAAAACTGTTTTTT

V gene: TRBV5-1
D gene: -
clone size: -
J gene: TRBJ1-1
CDR3 protein: CASSFSGSMNTEAFF
CDR3 DNA: TGCGCCAGCAGCTTCTCAGGGTCAATGAACACTGAAGCTTTCTTT

V gene: TRBV7-9
D gene: -
clone size: -
J gene: TRBJ1-1
CDR3 protein: CASSLARGGDTEAFF
CDR3 DNA: TGTGCCAGCAGCTTAGCTAGAGGGGGGGACACTGAAGCTTTCTTT

V gene: TRBV2
D gene: -
clone size: -
J gene: TRBJ1-1
CDR3 protein: CASSVTIPGNTEAFF
CDR3 DNA: TGTGCCAGCAGTGTGACTATACCGGGGAACACTGAAGCTTTCTTT

V gene: TRBV27
D gene: -
clone size: once
J gene: TRBJ1-1
CDR3 protein: CASSEGGLAGEVNTEAFF
CDR3 DNA: TGTGCCAGCAGTGAGGGGGGGTTGGCAGGGGAAGTGAACACTGAAGCTTTCTTT

V gene: TRBV11-2
D gene: TRBD1
clone size: -
J gene: TRBJ2-7
CDR3 protein: CASSLAQGQVYEQYF
CDR3 DNA: TGTGCCAGCAGCTTAGCTCAGGGACAGGTCTACGAGCAGTACTTC

V gene: TRBV14
D gene: -
clone size: -
J gene: TRBJ1-2
CDR3 protein: CASSPGGRSYGYTF
CDR3 DNA: TGTGCCAGCAGCCCAGGAGGAAGGAGCTATGGCTACACCTTC

V gene: TRBV21-1
D gene: -
clone size: -
J gene: TRBJ2-5
CDR3 protein: CASSKVGAAGGGRETQYF
CDR3 DNA: TGTGCCAGCAGCAAAGTTGGAGCGGCAGGGGGCGGGCGGGAGACCCAGTACTTC

V gene: TRBV30
D gene: TRBD1
clone size: -
J gene: TRBJ2-7
CDR3 protein: CAWSTGTGAYEQYF
CDR3 DNA: TGTGCCTGGAGCACCGGGACAGGTGCCTACGAGCAGTACTTC

V gene: TRBV5-1
D gene: -
clone size: -
J gene: TRBJ2-2
CDR3 protein: CASSFGRGSGGELFF
CDR3 DNA: TGCGCCAGCAGCTTCGGTCGGGGAAGTGGCGGGGAGCTGTTTTTT

V gene: TRBV5-4
D gene: -
clone size: few
J gene: TRBJ1-6
CDR3 protein: CASSFWAGRSPLHF
CDR3 DNA: TGTGCCAGCAGCTTCTGGGCAGGGCGGTCACCCCTCCACTTT

V gene: TRBV5-1
D gene: -
clone size: -
J gene: TRBJ2-1
CDR3 protein: CASSPQQFEQFF
CDR3 DNA: TGCGCCAGCAGCCCCCAACAGTTTGAGCAGTTCTTC

V gene: TRBV30
D gene: -
clone size: -
J gene: TRBJ1-1
CDR3 protein: CAWRAGHLNTEAFF
CDR3 DNA: TGTGCCTGGAGAGCGGGACATTTGAACACTGAAGCTTTCTTT

V gene: TRBV30
D gene: TRBD1
clone size: -
J gene: TRBJ1-1
CDR3 protein: CAWKLGQGDTEAFF
CDR3 DNA: TGTGCCTGGAAGTTGGGACAGGGGGACACTGAAGCTTTCTTT

V gene: TRBV19
D gene: TRBD1
clone size: -
J gene: TRBJ1-1
CDR3 protein: CASGRDSGSTEAFF
CDR3 DNA: TGTGCCAGTGGCCGGGACAGTGGATCCACTGAAGCTTTCTTT

V gene: TRBV7-2
D gene: -
clone size: few
J gene: TRBJ1-2
CDR3 protein: CASSSTNRASWPFVDGYTF
CDR3 DNA: TGTGCCAGCAGCTCGACTAACCGGGCATCCTGGCCTTTCGTGGATGGCTACACCTTC

V gene: TRBV4-1
D gene: -
clone size: once
J gene: TRBJ2-1
CDR3 protein: CASSVTGTHEQFF
CDR3 DNA: TGCGCCAGCAGCGTAACCGGGACACATGAGCAGTTCTTC

V gene: TRBV19
D gene: -
clone size: once
J gene: TRBJ1-1
CDR3 protein: CASRFDRNTEAFF
CDR3 DNA: TGTGCCAGTAGATTCGACAGGAACACTGAAGCTTTCTTT

V gene: TRBV7-2
D gene: -
clone size: -
J gene: TRBJ2-3
CDR3 protein: CASSLDRESSTDTQYF
CDR3 DNA: TGTGCCAGCAGCTTGGACAGAGAATCTAGCACAGATACGCAGTATTTT

V gene: TRBV5-1
D gene: -
clone size: -
J gene: TRBJ2-7
CDR3 protein: CASSRDSGSSYEQYF
CDR3 DNA: TGCGCCAGCAGCCGGGACTCGGGTTCCTCCTACGAGCAGTACTTC

V gene: TRBV5-6
D gene: -
clone size: -
J gene: TRBJ1-5
CDR3 protein: CASSFGHRNQPQHF
CDR3 DNA: TGTGCCAGCAGCTTCGGACATCGCAATCAGCCCCAGCATTTT

V gene: TRBV21-1
D gene: -
clone size: -
J gene: TRBJ2-5
CDR3 protein: CASSQGKETQYF
CDR3 DNA: TGTGCCAGCAGCCAGGGGAAAGAGACCCAGTACTTC

V gene: TRBV19
D gene: -
clone size: -
J gene: TRBJ1-5
CDR3 protein: CASKITGRWQPQHF
CDR3 DNA: TGTGCCAGCAAAATAACAGGGCGGTGGCAGCCCCAGCATTTT

V gene: TRBV6-1
D gene: -
clone size: -
J gene: TRBJ1-6
CDR3 protein: CASHRDYNSPLHF
CDR3 DNA: TGTGCCAGTCACAGGGACTATAATTCCCCCCTCCACTTT

V gene: TRBV6-5
D gene: -
clone size: -
J gene: TRBJ1-1
CDR3 protein: CASSRQLETEAFF
CDR3 DNA: TGTGCCAGCAGTCGACAGCTGGAAACTGAAGCTTTCTTT

V gene: TRBV2
D gene: -
clone size: once
J gene: TRBJ1-1
CDR3 protein: CASSEVGHLNTEAFF
CDR3 DNA: TGTGCCAGCAGTGAGGTGGGGCATCTGAACACTGAAGCTTTCTTT

V gene: TRBV5-4
D gene: TRBD2
clone size: -
J gene: TRBJ2-7
CDR3 protein: CASSPRGLAGYEQYF
CDR3 DNA: TGTGCCAGCAGCCCCCGGGGACTAGCGGGCTACGAGCAGTACTTC

V gene: TRBV29-1
D gene: TRBD2
clone size: -
J gene: TRBJ2-3
CDR3 protein: CSVSGGDTDTQYF
CDR3 DNA: TGCAGCGTGAGCGGGGGGGACACAGATACGCAGTATTTT

V gene: TRBV7-9
D gene: -
clone size: -
J gene: TRBJ2-3
CDR3 protein: CASSKQPRVNADTQYF
CDR3 DNA: TGTGCCAGCAGCAAACAGCCCAGGGTGAACGCAGATACGCAGTATTTT

V gene: TRBV7-8
D gene: TRBD1
clone size: -
J gene: TRBJ2-7
CDR3 protein: CASSPIYGQGYEQYF
CDR3 DNA: TGTGCCAGCAGCCCAATCTATGGACAGGGCTACGAGCAGTACTTC

V gene: TRBV5-4
D gene: -
clone size: -
J gene: TRBJ1-6
CDR3 protein: CASSLESSYNSPLHF
CDR3 DNA: TGTGCCAGCAGCCTAGAGAGCTCCTATAATTCACCCCTCCACTTT

V gene: TRBV28
D gene: -
clone size: -
J gene: TRBJ2-3
CDR3 protein: CASSKALASTDTQYF
CDR3 DNA: TGTGCCAGTTCAAAGGCTCTAGCTAGCACAGATACGCAGTATTTT

V gene: TRBV7-9
D gene: -
clone size: -
J gene: TRBJ2-5
CDR3 protein: CASSYQGGETQYF
CDR3 DNA: TGTGCCAGCAGCTACCAGGGTGGGGAGACCCAGTACTTC

V gene: TRBV28
D gene: -
clone size: -
J gene: TRBJ2-2
CDR3 protein: CASSSYTGELFF
CDR3 DNA: TGTGCCAGCAGTTCCTACACCGGGGAGCTGTTTTTT

V gene: TRBV27
D gene: -
clone size: -
J gene: TRBJ2-5
CDR3 protein: CASSRGTPQETQYF
CDR3 DNA: TGTGCCAGCAGTCGTGGGACACCCCAAGAGACCCAGTACTTC

V gene: TRBV5-5
D gene: -
clone size: -
J gene: TRBJ1-2
CDR3 protein: CASSLEADYGYTF
CDR3 DNA: TGTGCCAGCAGCCTTGAGGCTGACTATGGCTACACCTTC

V gene: TRBV7-2
D gene: TRBD1
clone size: -
J gene: TRBJ1-6
CDR3 protein: CASSLEGAQVSPLHF
CDR3 DNA: TGTGCCAGCAGCTTAGAGGGGGCTCAAGTTTCACCCCTCCACTTT

V gene: TRBV6-5
D gene: -
clone size: few
J gene: TRBJ1-1
CDR3 protein: CASSKQEFGEAFF
CDR3 DNA: TGTGCCAGCAGCAAACAGGAGTTTGGTGAAGCTTTCTTT

V gene: TRBV28
D gene: -
clone size: -
J gene: TRBJ1-5
CDR3 protein: CASSITASNQPQHF
CDR3 DNA: TGTGCCAGCAGTATTACAGCTAGCAATCAGCCCCAGCATTTT

V gene: TRBV5-1
D gene: TRBD2
clone size: -
J gene: TRBJ2-7
CDR3 protein: CASSLSGGSYEQYF
CDR3 DNA: TGCGCCAGCAGCTTATCGGGGGGTTCCTACGAGCAGTACTTC

V gene: TRBV11-3
D gene: -
clone size: -
J gene: TRBJ1-1
CDR3 protein: CASGRQNTEAFF
CDR3 DNA: TGTGCCAGCGGGAGACAGAACACTGAAGCTTTCTTT

V gene: TRBV30
D gene: TRBD2
clone size: -
J gene: TRBJ2-3
CDR3 protein: CAGRLAGDTDTQYF
CDR3 DNA: TGTGCCGGACGACTAGCGGGGGACACAGATACGCAGTATTTT

V gene: TRBV10-3
D gene: -
clone size: -
J gene: TRBJ2-5
CDR3 protein: CAISESTGGKETQYF
CDR3 DNA: TGTGCCATCAGTGAGTCGACGGGGGGCAAAGAGACCCAGTACTTC

V gene: TRBV19
D gene: TRBD1
clone size: -
J gene: TRBJ1-2
CDR3 protein: CASSSTGGDYGYTF
CDR3 DNA: TGTGCCAGTAGTTCGACAGGGGGGGACTATGGCTACACCTTC

V gene: TRBV6-6
D gene: TRBD2
clone size: -
J gene: TRBJ2-5
CDR3 protein: CASSSSSGGFQTQYF
CDR3 DNA: TGTGCCAGCAGTTCCTCTAGCGGGGGGTTTCAGACCCAGTACTTC

V gene: TRBV4-1
D gene: -
clone size: -
J gene: TRBJ2-6
CDR3 protein: CASSQVRDSSSGANVLTF
CDR3 DNA: TGCGCCAGCAGCCAAGTCAGGGACTCAAGCTCTGGGGCCAACGTCCTGACTTTC

V gene: TRBV7-9
D gene: TRBD1
clone size: few
J gene: TRBJ2-1
CDR3 protein: CASSSPGQNFYNEQFF
CDR3 DNA: TGTGCCAGCAGCTCACCGGGACAGAACTTCTACAATGAGCAGTTCTTC

V gene: TRBV21-1
D gene: -
clone size: few
J gene: TRBJ1-2
CDR3 protein: CASSKRTGHDYGYTF
CDR3 DNA: TGTGCCAGCAGCAAACGGACAGGGCATGACTATGGCTACACCTTC

V gene: TRBV6-1
D gene: TRBD1
clone size: -
J gene: TRBJ2-1
CDR3 protein: CASRDRVSYNEQFF
CDR3 DNA: TGTGCCAGCAGAGACAGGGTTTCCTACAATGAGCAGTTCTTC

V gene: TRBV29-1
D gene: TRBD1
clone size: -
J gene: TRBJ1-2
CDR3 protein: CSVGKGQSSLIYGYTF
CDR3 DNA: TGCAGCGTTGGGAAGGGACAGTCGTCCCTAATTTATGGCTACACCTTC

V gene: TRBV15
D gene: -
clone size: -
J gene: TRBJ2-7
CDR3 protein: CATSLPGVEQYF
CDR3 DNA: TGTGCCACCAGCCTCCCCGGGGTCGAGCAGTACTTC

V gene: TRBV5-4
D gene: -
clone size: -
J gene: TRBJ1-3
CDR3 protein: CASSFSTGGNTIYF
CDR3 DNA: TGTGCCAGCAGCTTTTCGACAGGTGGAAACACCATATATTTT

V gene: TRBV7-8
D gene: -
clone size: -
J gene: TRBJ2-2
CDR3 protein: CASRQAVSAGELFF
CDR3 DNA: TGTGCCAGTCGACAGGCTGTCAGCGCCGGGGAGCTGTTTTTT

V gene: TRBV27
D gene: -
clone size: -
J gene: TRBJ2-7
CDR3 protein: CASRNGEAYEQYF
CDR3 DNA: TGTGCCAGCAGGAACGGGGAGGCCTACGAGCAGTACTTC

V gene: TRBV11-3
D gene: TRBD1
clone size: -
J gene: TRBJ2-7
CDR3 protein: CASSFTGTGGYEQYF
CDR3 DNA: TGTGCCAGCAGCTTTACCGGGACAGGGGGTTACGAGCAGTACTTC

V gene: TRBV5-1
D gene: TRBD1
clone size: -
J gene: TRBJ2-7
CDR3 protein: CASGQGTSYEQYF
CDR3 DNA: TGCGCCAGCGGACAGGGGACATCCTACGAGCAGTACTTC

V gene: TRBV7-8
D gene: -
clone size: -
J gene: TRBJ1-5
CDR3 protein: CASSLVMGNQPQHF
CDR3 DNA: TGTGCCAGCAGCTTAGTTATGGGCAACCAGCCCCAGCATTTT